This T cell receptor (beta chain) was sequenced during a study of cytomegalovirus exposure and HLA in healthy donors. Findings of the study overall: A few V segments could not be told apart, such as TRBV6-2 and TRBV6-3, and were left out. An analysis done earlier found most TCR beta V segments productive about 87% or about 30% of the time. Versus the approximately 700-donor mean, an Asian-associated ancestry cluster reportedly showed fewer N-insertions in a later analysis. Later analysis demonstrated an association between a missense DCLRE1C variant and TCR beta V- and J-gene trimming.

Germline V lookup: CDR1 SGHRS, CDR2 YFSETQ. V lost 0 bases, J lost 3 bases, and 7 bases stayed unmatched. The CDR3 is 16 amino acids. As for this clone: What it binds is unknown.

PCR amplification relied on 60 Vbeta primers (plus 13 Jbeta primers). Method: immunoSEQ multiplex PCR; TCRdb's copy keeps in-frame clones and lacks some. Of tens of thousands of clones in the sample, about 80% were seen once. Sequencing was carried out using PBMCs. The V and J genes are TRBV5-1 and TRBJ1-1; 8 bases agree with TRBD1. The sequence was collected from a man aged 25-45 years in good health and CMV-seropositive. The CDR3 loop is CASSLARDRLDTEAFF. CDR3 DNA: TGCGCCAGCAGCTTGGCTCGGGACAGGCTGGACACTGAAGCTTTCTTT.